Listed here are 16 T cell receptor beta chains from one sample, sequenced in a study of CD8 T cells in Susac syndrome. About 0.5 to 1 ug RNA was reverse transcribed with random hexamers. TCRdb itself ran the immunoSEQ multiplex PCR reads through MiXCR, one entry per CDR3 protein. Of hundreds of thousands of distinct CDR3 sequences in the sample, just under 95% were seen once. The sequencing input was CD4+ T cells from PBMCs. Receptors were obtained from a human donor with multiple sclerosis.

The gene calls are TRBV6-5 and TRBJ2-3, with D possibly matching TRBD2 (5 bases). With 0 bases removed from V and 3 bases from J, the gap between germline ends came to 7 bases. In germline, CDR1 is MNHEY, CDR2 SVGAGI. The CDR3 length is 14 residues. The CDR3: CASSYSEATDTQYF. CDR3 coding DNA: TGTGCCAGCAGTTACTCGGAGGCTACAGATACGCAGTATTTT.

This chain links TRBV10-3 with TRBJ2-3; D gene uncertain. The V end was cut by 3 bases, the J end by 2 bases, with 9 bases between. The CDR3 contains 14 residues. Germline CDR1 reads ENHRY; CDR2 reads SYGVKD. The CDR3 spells CAISDPGHTDTQYF. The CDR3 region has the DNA TGTGCCATCAGTGACCCCGGGCACACAGATACGCAGTATTTT.

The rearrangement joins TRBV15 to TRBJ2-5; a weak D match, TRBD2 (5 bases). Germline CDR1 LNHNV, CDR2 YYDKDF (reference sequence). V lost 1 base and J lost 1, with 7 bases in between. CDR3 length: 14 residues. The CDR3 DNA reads TGTGCCACCAGCAGAGGGACTTCCCAAGAGACCCAGTACTTC. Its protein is CATSRGTSQETQYF.

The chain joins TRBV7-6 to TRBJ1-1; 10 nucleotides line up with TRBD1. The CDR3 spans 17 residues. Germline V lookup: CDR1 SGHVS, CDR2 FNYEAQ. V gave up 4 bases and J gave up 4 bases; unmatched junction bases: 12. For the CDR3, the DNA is TGTGCCAGCAGCTCTACGCCGGGACAGGGGATGGGCACTGAAGCTTTCTTT. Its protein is CASSSTPGQGMGTEAFF.

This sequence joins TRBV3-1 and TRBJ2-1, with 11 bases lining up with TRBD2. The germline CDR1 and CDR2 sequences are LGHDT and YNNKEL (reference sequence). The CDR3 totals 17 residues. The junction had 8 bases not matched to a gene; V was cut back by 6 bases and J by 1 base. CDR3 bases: TGTGCCAGCAGACCAACTAGCGGGGGCCTTTCCTACAATGAGCAGTTCTTC. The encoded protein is CASRPTSGGLSYNEQFF.

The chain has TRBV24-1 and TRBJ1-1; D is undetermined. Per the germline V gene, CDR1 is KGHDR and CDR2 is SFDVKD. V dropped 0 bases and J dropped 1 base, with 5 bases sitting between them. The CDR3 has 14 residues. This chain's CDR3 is CATSDLGKNTEAFF. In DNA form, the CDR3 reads TGTGCCACCAGTGATTTGGGGAAGAACACTGAAGCTTTCTTT.

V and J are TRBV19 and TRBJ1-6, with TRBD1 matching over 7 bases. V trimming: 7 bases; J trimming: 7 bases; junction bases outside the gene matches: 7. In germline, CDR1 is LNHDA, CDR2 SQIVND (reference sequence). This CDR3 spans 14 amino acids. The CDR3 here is CASTPTGNNSPLHF. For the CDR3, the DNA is TGTGCCAGTACCCCGACAGGGAACAATTCACCCCTCCACTTT.

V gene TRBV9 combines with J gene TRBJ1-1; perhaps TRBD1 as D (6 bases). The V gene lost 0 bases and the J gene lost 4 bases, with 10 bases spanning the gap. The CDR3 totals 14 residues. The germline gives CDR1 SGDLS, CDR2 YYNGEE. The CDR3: CASSVAGESTEAFF. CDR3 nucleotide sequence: TGTGCCAGCAGCGTAGCAGGGGAGAGCACTGAAGCTTTCTTT.

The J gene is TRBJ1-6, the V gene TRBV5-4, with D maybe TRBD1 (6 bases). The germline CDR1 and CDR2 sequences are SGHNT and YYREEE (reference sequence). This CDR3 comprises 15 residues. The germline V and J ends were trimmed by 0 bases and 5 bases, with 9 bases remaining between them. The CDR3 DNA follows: TGTGCCAGCAGCTTGGGGGGGCCCCATAATTCACCCCTCCACTTT. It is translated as CASSLGGPHNSPLHF.

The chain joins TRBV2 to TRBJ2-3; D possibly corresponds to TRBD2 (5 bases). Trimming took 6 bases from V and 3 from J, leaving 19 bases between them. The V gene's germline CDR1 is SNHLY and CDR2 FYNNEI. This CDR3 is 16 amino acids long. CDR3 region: CASRDPSGLLTDTQYF. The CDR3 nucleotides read TGTGCCAGCAGAGATCCGAGCGGACTCCTTACAGATACGCAGTATTTT.

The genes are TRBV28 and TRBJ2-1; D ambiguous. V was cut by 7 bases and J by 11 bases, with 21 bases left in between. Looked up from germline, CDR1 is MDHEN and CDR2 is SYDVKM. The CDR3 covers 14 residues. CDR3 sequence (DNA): TGTGCCAGCACTCCGGGCCAGACCACAAGAAAGCAGTTCTTC. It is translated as CASTPGQTTRKQFF. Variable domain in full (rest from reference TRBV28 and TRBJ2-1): DVKVTQSSRYLVKRTGEKVFLECVQDMDHENMFWYRQDPGLGLRLIYFSYDVKMKEKGDIPEGYSVSREKKERFSLILESASTNQTSMYLCASTPGQTTRKQFFGPGTRLTVL.

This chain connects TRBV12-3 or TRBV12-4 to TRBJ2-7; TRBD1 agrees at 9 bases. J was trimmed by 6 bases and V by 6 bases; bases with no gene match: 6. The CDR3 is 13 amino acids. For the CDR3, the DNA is TGTGCCAGCAGACCGCTACAGGGGGCCGAGCAGTACGTC. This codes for CASRPLQGAEQYV.

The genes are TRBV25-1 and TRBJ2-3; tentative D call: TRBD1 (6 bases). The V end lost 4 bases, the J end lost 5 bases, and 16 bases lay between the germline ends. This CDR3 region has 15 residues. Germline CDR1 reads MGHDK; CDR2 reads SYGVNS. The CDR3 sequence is CASSGTPPRGDTQYF. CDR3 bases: TGTGCCAGCAGTGGAACCCCACCCAGGGGAGATACGCAGTATTTT.

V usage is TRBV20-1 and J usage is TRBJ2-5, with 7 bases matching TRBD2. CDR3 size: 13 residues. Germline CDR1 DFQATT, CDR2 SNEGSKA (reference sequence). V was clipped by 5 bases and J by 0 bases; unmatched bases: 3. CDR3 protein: CSAAGDNQETQYF. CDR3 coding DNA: TGCAGTGCTGCGGGGGATAACCAAGAGACCCAGTACTTC.

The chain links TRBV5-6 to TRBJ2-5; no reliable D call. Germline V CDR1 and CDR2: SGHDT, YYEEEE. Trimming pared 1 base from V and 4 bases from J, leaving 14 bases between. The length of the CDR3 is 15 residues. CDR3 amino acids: CASSLLARSRETQYF. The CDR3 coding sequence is TGTGCCAGCAGCTTGTTAGCAAGGAGTCGAGAGACCCAGTACTTC.

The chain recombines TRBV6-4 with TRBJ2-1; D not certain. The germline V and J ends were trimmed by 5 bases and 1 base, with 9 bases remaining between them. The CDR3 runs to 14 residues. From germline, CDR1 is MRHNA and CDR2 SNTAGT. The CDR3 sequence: CASSREESYNEQFF. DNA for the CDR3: TGTGCCAGCAGTCGTGAGGAATCCTACAATGAGCAGTTCTTC.